The 10 T cell receptor beta chains listed next were all sequenced from one sample in a study of identical twins. One entry per CDR3 protein results from TCRdb running MiXCR on the 5' RACE reads. The table includes over 200,000 distinct CDR3 sequences, approximately 9% detected once. The sample taken for sequencing was memory (CD45RO+) T cells sorted from blood. The source is a young woman in good health.

The sample holds a few counts of this clonotype. The V and J genes are TRBV6-1 and TRBJ1-1; D is ambiguous. CDR1 is MNHNS, CDR2 SASEGT, per germline. Trimming took off 5 bases at V and 0 bases at J, with 10 bases between the two ends. This CDR3 is 14 amino acids long. In nucleotides, the CDR3 is TGTGCCAGCAGTAAGACTGAGCTGAACACTGAAGCTTTCTTT. Amino acid sequence: CASSKTELNTEAFF.

This clonotype came up a few times. The rearrangement uses TRBV20-1 and TRBJ1-2; 7 positions agree with TRBD1. The CDR3 is made up of 13 amino acids. Trimming took 2 bases from V and 7 from J; bases not matched to a gene: 7. Germline V CDR1 and CDR2: DFQATT, SNEGSKA (reference sequence). The CDR3 sequence is CSARSTGLGGYTF. DNA of the CDR3: TGCAGTGCTAGATCGACAGGGTTGGGTGGCTACACCTTC.

There are a few counts of this clonotype. The CDR3 sequence: CASSLGFNQPQHF. CDR3 nucleotide sequence: TGTGCCAGCAGCTTAGGTTTCAATCAGCCCCAGCATTTT. The J gene is TRBJ1-5, the V gene TRBV7-8; no firm D call. V was cut by 1 base and J by 3 bases, with 4 bases left in between. Germline V CDR1 and CDR2: SGHVS, FQNEAQ. This CDR3 comprises 13 residues.

The sample holds many counts of this clonotype. The J gene is TRBJ2-3, the V gene TRBV7-2, with D unresolved. Trimming took 5 bases from V and 6 from J, leaving 18 bases between them. The CDR3 totals 15 residues. The germline gives CDR1 SGHTA, CDR2 FQGNSA. The DNA for the CDR3 is TGTGCCAGCAGCCAAAGCGTCTCGAGTCGGGATACGCAGTATTTT. Encoded protein: CASSQSVSSRDTQYF.

The genes are TRBV9 and TRBJ1-1, with TRBD1 identical over 9 bases. Per the germline V gene, CDR1 is SGDLS and CDR2 is YYNGEE. The CDR3 length is 13 residues. The ends lost 5 bases at V and 4 bases at J; junction bases unmatched: 3. CDR3 sequence reads: CASSAQGATEAFF. As DNA, the CDR3 is TGTGCCAGCAGTGCACAGGGGGCCACTGAAGCTTTCTTT.

This clonotype was picked up many times. V and J are TRBV3-1 and TRBJ1-6; D unclear. Germline V CDR1 and CDR2: LGHDT, YNNKEL (reference sequence). V lost 0 bases, J lost 10 bases, and 22 bases lay in between. The CDR3 is made up of 18 amino acids. The CDR3 reads CASSQDLIKSWAPSPLHF. In nucleotides, the CDR3 is TGTGCCAGCAGCCAAGATCTAATAAAATCCTGGGCTCCCTCACCCCTCCACTTT.

CDR3 DNA: TGTGCCAGCAGCAGGGGAGGCCTCAACACAGATACGCAGTATTTT. Protein: CASSRGGLNTDTQYF. This chain connects TRBV6-1 to TRBJ2-3, with D perhaps TRBD1 or TRBD2 (6 bases each). Per germline, CDR1 MNHNS and CDR2 SASEGT. V lost 6 bases and J 2 bases, leaving 15 bases between the germline ends. The CDR3 totals 15 residues.

This clonotype was detected only a few times. The chain carries TRBV4-1 and TRBJ2-3; 10 positions agree with TRBD2. CDR1 and CDR2 from the germline V gene are MGHRA and YSYEKL. This CDR3 is built from 17 residues. The V segment lost 0 bases and the J segment 1 base; nucleotides outside the gene matches: 4. CDR3 in amino acids: CASSQDLTSGGTDTQYF. CDR3 DNA sequence: TGCGCCAGCAGCCAAGATTTAACTAGCGGGGGCACAGATACGCAGTATTTT.

This clonotype was seen repeatedly, ten times or more. The rearrangement links TRBV7-9 to TRBJ2-3, with D hard to call. This CDR3 comprises 13 residues. Trimming pared 2 bases from V and 2 bases from J, leaving 5 bases between. The V gene's germline CDR1 is SEHNR and CDR2 FQNEAQ (reference sequence). The CDR3 DNA is TGTGCCAGCAGCTTACCTTCCACAGATACGCAGTATTTT. It specifies CASSLPSTDTQYF.

This clonotype was observed a few times. The V gene is TRBV18, the J gene TRBJ2-5, with D perhaps TRBD2 (6 bases). The CDR3 has 14 amino acids. V lost 2 bases and J 4 bases, leaving 11 bases between the germline ends. Per the germline V gene, CDR1 is KGHSH and CDR2 is LQKENI. The CDR3 loop reads CASSPGGYSETQYF. Written as DNA, the CDR3 is TGTGCCAGCTCACCAGGAGGGTACTCAGAGACCCAGTACTTC.